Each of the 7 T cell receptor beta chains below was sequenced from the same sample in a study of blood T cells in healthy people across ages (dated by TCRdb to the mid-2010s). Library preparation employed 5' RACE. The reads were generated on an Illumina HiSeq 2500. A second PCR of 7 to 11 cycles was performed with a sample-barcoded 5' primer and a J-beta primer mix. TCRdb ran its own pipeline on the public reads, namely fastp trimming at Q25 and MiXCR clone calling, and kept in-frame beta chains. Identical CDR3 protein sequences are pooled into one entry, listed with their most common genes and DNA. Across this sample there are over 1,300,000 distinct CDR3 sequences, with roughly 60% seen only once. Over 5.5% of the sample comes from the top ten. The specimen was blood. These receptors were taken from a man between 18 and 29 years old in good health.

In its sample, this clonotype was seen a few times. The CDR3 coding sequence is TGTGCCAGCAGCTTATTTTCTGTCAGCTCTAGCACAGATACGCAGTATTTT. Translating it yields CASSLFSVSSSTDTQYF. V and J are TRBV7-8 and TRBJ2-3; no clear D. Germline V CDR1 and CDR2: SGHVS, FQNEAQ. This CDR3 comprises 17 residues. Trimming cost V 2 bases and J 0 bases, with 15 bases left between them.

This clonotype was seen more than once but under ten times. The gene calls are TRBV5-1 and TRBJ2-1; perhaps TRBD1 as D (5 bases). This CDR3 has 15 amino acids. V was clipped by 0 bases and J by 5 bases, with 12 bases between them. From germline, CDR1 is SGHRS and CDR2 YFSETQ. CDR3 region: CASSLVGVRNNEQFF. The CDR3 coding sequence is TGCGCCAGCAGCTTGGTAGGGGTTCGCAACAATGAGCAGTTCTTC.

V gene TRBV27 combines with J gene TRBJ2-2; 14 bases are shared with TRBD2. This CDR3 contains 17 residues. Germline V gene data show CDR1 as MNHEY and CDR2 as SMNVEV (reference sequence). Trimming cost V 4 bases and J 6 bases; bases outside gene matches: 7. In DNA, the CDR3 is TGTGCCAGCAGTTGGACTAGCGGGAGGATTCTCCCCGGGGAGCTGTTTTTT. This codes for CASSWTSGRILPGELFF.

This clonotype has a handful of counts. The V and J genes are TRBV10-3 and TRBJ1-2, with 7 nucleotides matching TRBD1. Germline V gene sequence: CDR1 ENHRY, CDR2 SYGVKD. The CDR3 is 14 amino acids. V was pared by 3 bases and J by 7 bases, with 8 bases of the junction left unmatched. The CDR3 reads CAISEGGGLGGYTF. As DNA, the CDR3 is TGTGCCATCAGTGAAGGAGGGGGCTTGGGTGGCTACACCTTC.

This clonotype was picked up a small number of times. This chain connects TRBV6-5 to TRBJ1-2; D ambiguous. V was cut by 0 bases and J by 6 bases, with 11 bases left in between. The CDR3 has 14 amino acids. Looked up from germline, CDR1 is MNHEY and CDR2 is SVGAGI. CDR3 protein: CASSYSGVENGYTF. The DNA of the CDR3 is TGTGCCAGCAGTTACTCGGGAGTGGAAAATGGCTACACCTTC.

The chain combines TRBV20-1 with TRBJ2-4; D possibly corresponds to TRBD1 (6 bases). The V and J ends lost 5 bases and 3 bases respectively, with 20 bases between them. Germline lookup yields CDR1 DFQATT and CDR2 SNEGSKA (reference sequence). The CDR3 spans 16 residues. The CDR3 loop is CSARPHSQGDKNIQYF. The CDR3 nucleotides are TGCAGTGCTCGGCCCCACTCACAGGGAGACAAAAACATTCAGTACTTC.

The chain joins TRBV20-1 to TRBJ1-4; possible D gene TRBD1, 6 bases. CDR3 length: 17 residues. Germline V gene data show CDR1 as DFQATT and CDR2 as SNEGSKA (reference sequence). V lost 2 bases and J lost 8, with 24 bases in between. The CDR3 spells CSARISRLQGLGEKLFF. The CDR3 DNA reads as TGCAGTGCTAGAATTTCCCGTTTGCAGGGGTTGGGGGAAAAACTGTTTTTT.